The source of this TCR beta chain is a study of radiotherapy plus CTLA-4 blockade in lung cancer. Across the study: In 18% of patients, objective responses were seen; roughly 30% had disease control.

Germline-derived CDR1 and CDR2 are SNHLY and FYNNEI. With 4 bases clipped from V and 2 bases from J, the junction kept 4 bases outside the gene matches. The CDR3 is 15 residues long. Those patients who had chemo-refractory metastatic non-small-cell lung cancer were given focal radiation along with CTLA-4 blockade through ipilimumab. With respect to this clone: Its antigen is still unknown.

The assay was immunoSEQ multiplex PCR, and TCRdb's table has in-frame clones only and misses some. The table lists about 98,000 clones, approximately 78% of them singletons, with 3% to 3.5% in the top ten. General study points: Among blood TCR repertoires after radiotherapy plus ipilimumab, tumor-derived clones expanded.

The chain employs TRBV2 and TRBJ2-2, with 7 positions matching TRBD2. The clonotype originates from a human donor with non-small cell lung cancer who had a partial response to radiotherapy plus ipilimumab. The sample in question was peripheral blood, obtained from a patient treated with radiotherapy plus ipilimumab. The CDR3: CASSVQTSNTGELFF. The DNA for the CDR3 is TGTGCCAGCAGTGTTCAGACTAGCAACACCGGGGAGCTGTTTTTT. The whole variable domain, remainder taken from reference TRBV2 and TRBJ2-2, is EPEVTQTPSHQVTQMGQEVILRCVPISNHLYFYWYRQILGQKVEFLVSFYNNEISEKSEIFDDQFSVERPDGSNFTLKIRSTKLEDSAMYFCASSVQTSNTGELFFGEGSRLTVL.